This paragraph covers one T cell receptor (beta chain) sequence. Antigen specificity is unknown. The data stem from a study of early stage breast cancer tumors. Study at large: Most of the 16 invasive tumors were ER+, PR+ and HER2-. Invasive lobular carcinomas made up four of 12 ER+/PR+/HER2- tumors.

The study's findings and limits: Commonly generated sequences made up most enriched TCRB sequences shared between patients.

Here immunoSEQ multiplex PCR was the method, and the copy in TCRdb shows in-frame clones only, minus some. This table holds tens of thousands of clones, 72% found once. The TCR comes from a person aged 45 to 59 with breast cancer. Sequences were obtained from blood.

DNA for the CDR3: TGCAGTGCTAGGGGACTAGGCGAGCAGTACTTC. Protein sequence: CSARGLGEQYF. The chain is built from TRBV20-1 and TRBJ2-7; 8 nucleotides align to TRBD2. V dropped 3 bases and J dropped 6; count of bases not matched to a gene: 1. CDR3 size: 11 residues. Germline assignment: CDR1 DFQATT and CDR2 SNEGSKA (reference sequence).